This T cell receptor beta chain is from a study of blood T cell repertoires in COVID-19. Here immunoSEQ multiplex PCR was the method, and the copy in TCRdb shows in-frame clones only, minus some. The profile shows about 170,000 clones, approximately 86% of them singletons. Trimming cost V 3 bases and J 8 bases, with 13 bases left between them. The length of the CDR3 is 14 residues. CDR1 MNHEY and CDR2 SVGAGI come from the germline V gene. The chain is built from TRBV6-5 and TRBJ2-2; possible D gene TRBD1, 6 bases. This sequence was found in a man aged 60-69 years with COVID-19, enrolled during active disease. The specimen was peripheral blood. The CDR3 region has the DNA TGTGCCAGCAGTTATTTGGCAGGGGCAGGGGAGCTGTTTTTT. Amino acids: CASSYLAGAGELFF.